This is a list of T cell receptor beta chains from one sample in a study of blood T cell repertoires in COVID-19. Here immunoSEQ multiplex PCR was the method, and the copy in TCRdb shows in-frame clones only, minus some. The top ten hold roughly a tenth of the sample, which has around 310,000 clones, 85% to 90% seen once. Sequences were obtained from PBMCs or T cells enriched from blood (not recorded which). The receptor source for this set is a woman younger than 45 who had recovered from COVID-19. The CDR3 runs from the conserved cysteine through the conserved F or W. Fields, in order: CDR3 length, D gene, V gene, CDR3 protein. A D gene is named only where the DNA matches it firmly.

14,.,TRBV24-1,CATEGRTDTGELFF
20,.,TRBV3-1/TRBV3-2,CASSQDAPGVFRVVSDTQYF
14,.,TRBV19,CASSIGLGGQPQHF
14,TRBD1,TRBV5-1,CASIRDSSTDTQYF
15,TRBD2,TRBV4-3,CASSQEAGGYNEQFF
16,.,TRBV7-8,CASSLVQRTFGNTIYF
15,.,TRBV5-1,CASSLGTQAGYEQYF
17,.,TRBV11-3,CASSPGTTPQYQETQYF
16,TRBD1,TRBV3-1/TRBV3-2,CASSQQATGVDEKLFF
13,TRBD1,TRBV10-1,CASSVYRGYEQYF
14,.,TRBV10-1,CASNGTSRCNEQFF
12,.,TRBV29-1,CSVDRQSYGYTF
18,.,TRBV7-9,CASSFPPKSGKIYNEQFF
11,.,TRBV3-1/TRBV3-2,CASMERNEQFF
15,.,TRBV3-1/TRBV3-2,CASSANDRSTGELFF
13,.,TRBV19,CASSVQNTGELFF
16,TRBD1,TRBV7-2,CASSLEGALSGNTIYF
14,.,TRBV2,CASSELSGYQPQHF
18,TRBD1,TRBV4-1,CASSPMGQTGSYNSPLHF
17,TRBD1,TRBV4-3,CASSHPTGTGTNYGYTF
14,.,TRBV7-9,CASSRSGTPREQYF
14,.,TRBV18,CASSPGSGWETQYF
11,.,TRBV12-5,CASLQAHEQFF
16,TRBD1,TRBV19,CASSGTGWSSGNTIYF
13,.,TRBV12-3/TRBV12-4,CASSPVAKHEQFF
23,.,TRBV21-1,CASNPILNPGTSGRARKTDTQYF
14,TRBD1,TRBV27,CASSPGTGGETQYF
13,.,TRBV5-4,CASSFRQDYGYTF
15,.,TRBV28,CASRGIAARHEKLFF
14,.,TRBV11-3,CASSHYSGANVLTF
13,TRBD1,TRBV2,CASGTGVLGEAFF
17,.,TRBV28,CASRTWTRTKLGETQYF